One T cell receptor (beta chain) is described in this entry. No antigen is known for it. Construction of TCR beta libraries was performed using quantitative 5'-RACE with molecular barcodes. From the 5' RACE reads, TCRdb called clonotypes with MiXCR, one entry per CDR3 protein. This table has more than 150,000 distinct CDR3 sequences, around a sixth appearing once. The length of the CDR3 is 14 residues. V was trimmed by 1 base and J by 3 bases, leaving 10 bases between them. The germline V gene encodes CDR1 SGHTA and CDR2 FQGNSA. This entry belongs to a study of CD8 T cells in ankylosing spondylitis. Study observations and caveats: Matched ankylosing spondylitis synovial fluid reportedly contained a significantly enriched population of disease-linked clones. A TCR beta motif of roughly eight highly homologous variants appeared characteristic of ankylosing spondylitis blood. Some of the motif variants had earlier been found in reactive arthritis patients' fluid and blood.

This clonotype originated in a male donor aged 10 to 30 with ankylosing spondylitis or in good health (not recorded which). The J gene is TRBJ2-7, the V gene TRBV7-2; D is unclear. Sequenced material: blood, either unsorted or a sorted T cell fraction (not recorded which). CDR3 nucleotides: TGTGCCAGCAGCTTAGATCCCAGGAACTACGAGCAGTACTTC. It specifies CASSLDPRNYEQYF.